This entry lists 21 T cell receptor beta chains sequenced from one sample in a study of Graves' ophthalmopathy and Graves' hyperthyroidism. RNA transcripts served as template for amplifying TCR beta CDR3 sequences. Amplification began with first-round RT-PCR using HTBI primers, then second-round multiplex PCR was performed. From the multiplex PCR reads, TCRdb called clonotypes with MiXCR, one entry per CDR3 protein. The top ten hold about 4.2% of the sample, which has 500,000 to 700,000 distinct CDR3 sequences, approximately 37% seen once. Sample: peripheral blood or thyroid tissue (not recorded which). These receptors all come from an adult man with Graves' hyperthyroidism.

This chain uses TRBV10-1 with TRBJ2-7; D uncertain. Per germline, CDR1 WNHNN and CDR2 SYGVQD (reference sequence). The CDR3 covers 14 residues. Trimming removed 0 bases from V and 3 bases from J, with 9 bases in between. The CDR3 bases are TGCGCCAGCAGTGAGTCAATTGGGCACTACGAGCAGTACTTC. Translating gives CASSESIGHYEQYF.

This clonotype was picked up many times. The chain joins TRBV10-3 to TRBJ1-4; D not resolved. Germline V gives CDR1 ENHRY, CDR2 SYGVKD. CDR3 length: 14 amino acids. Trimming removed 3 bases from V and 3 bases from J, with 8 bases in between. CDR3 in amino acids: CAISEGGSNEKLFF. The CDR3 nucleotides read TGTGCCATCAGTGAAGGAGGGTCTAATGAAAAACTGTTTTTT.

This clonotype has only one observation. This may stem from a read error, because a much larger clone lies one nucleotide away. V and J are TRBV4-1 and TRBJ1-6, with D tentatively TRBD1 (5 bases). CDR1 is MGHRA, CDR2 YSYEKL, per germline. CDR3 size: 14 residues. The CDR3 sequence: CAGSLEGWRSPLHF. The CDR3 DNA is TGCGCCGGCAGCCTAGAGGGGTGGCGTTCACCCCTCCACTTT.

The CDR3 DNA sequence: TGTGCCAGCAGCTTAGCCCCGGACAGGGGCGCTGAAGCTTTCTTT. This codes for CASSLAPDRGAEAFF. The chain joins TRBV11-1 to TRBJ1-1, with 9 bases aligning to TRBD1. Germline V gives CDR1 SGHAT, CDR2 FQDESV (reference sequence). This CDR3 comprises 15 residues. The V and J ends lost 0 bases and 6 bases, in that order; junction bases with no gene match: 5.

This clonotype was counted between two and nine times. The CDR3, as DNA: TGCAGTGCCCTACAGGAATACTCTGGAAACACCATATATTTT. Protein product: CSALQEYSGNTIYF. J is TRBJ1-3 and V is TRBV20-1; TRBD1 might be the D (5 bases). Germline values: CDR1 DFQATT, CDR2 SNEGSKA (reference sequence). Trimming left V 6 bases short and J 0 bases short, with 12 bases between. CDR3 size: 14 residues.

This clonotype was recorded at least ten times. The chain uses TRBV7-8 and TRBJ2-2, with 9 bases identical to TRBD2. Germline V gene data show CDR1 as SGHVS and CDR2 as FQNEAQ. The CDR3 totals 18 residues. The V and J ends lost 1 base and 1 base, in that order; junction bases with no gene match: 7. This chain's CDR3 is CASSLGLASGKNTGELFF. The CDR3 nucleotides are TGTGCCAGCAGCTTAGGCTTGGCTAGCGGGAAGAACACCGGGGAGCTGTTTTTT.

This clonotype was seen more than once but under ten times. The rearrangement joins TRBV12-3 or TRBV12-4 to TRBJ1-6, with TRBD1 as a possible D gene (6 bases). This CDR3 region has 15 residues. V was clipped by 2 bases and J by 8 bases, with 13 bases between them. CDR3 sequence reads: CASSLRTDPYSPLHF. CDR3 sequence (DNA): TGTGCCAGCAGTTTAAGGACAGACCCTTATTCACCCCTCCACTTT.

This clonotype was seen only once. This chain links TRBV7-8 with TRBJ2-7; D tentatively reads TRBD1 or TRBD2 (5 bases each). The end of the DNA aligns better with TRBJ2-1, so the J call may be wrong. This CDR3 spans 15 amino acids. Germline V gene data show CDR1 as SGHVS and CDR2 as FQNEAQ. The CDR3 DNA reads TGTGCCAGCAGCTTGGAGAGGGGATCGTTGAATGAGCAGTTCTTC. It is translated as CASSLERGSLNEQFF.

This clonotype came up a few times. The chain joins TRBV2 to TRBJ2-3, with 8 bases matching TRBD2. Germline V gives CDR1 SNHLY, CDR2 FYNNEI. V shed 6 bases, J shed 2 bases, and the junction held 7 bases outside the gene matches. This CDR3 comprises 15 residues. CDR3 DNA sequence: TGTGCCAGCAGCGCCGGGAGGGACAACACAGATACGCAGTATTTT. It encodes CASSAGRDNTDTQYF.

Points on this clonotype: A clone one base away is much larger, so this may be a read error. This rearrangement joins TRBV7-9 to TRBJ1-2, with TRBD1 matching 12 bases. Germline CDR1 reads SEHNR; CDR2 reads FQNEAQ (reference sequence). This CDR3 region has 19 residues. CDR3 in DNA: TGTGCCAGCAGCTTGGAGGTGGGGACAGGGGGCCTAGCTAACTGTGGCTACACCTTC. Its translation: CASSLEVGTGGLANCGYTF.

Judged by abundance, this clonotype is medium-sized. This chain connects TRBV10-3 to TRBJ2-7; TRBD2 aligns across 14 bases. CDR1 is ENHRY, CDR2 SYGVKD, per germline. V shed 2 bases, J shed 3 bases, and the junction held 0 bases outside the gene matches. This CDR3 contains 15 residues. CDR3 residues: CAISEGTSGSYEQYF. As DNA, the CDR3 is TGTGCCATCAGTGAGGGGACTAGCGGGAGCTACGAGCAGTACTTC.

This clonotype was seen many times. This chain uses TRBV25-1 with TRBJ2-7; TRBD1 aligns across 10 bases. The CDR3 loop spans 15 amino acids. CDR1 and CDR2 (germline): MGHDK, SYGVNS. Trimming at V came to 6 bases and at J to 5 bases, leaving 10 bases not matched to a gene. The CDR3 bases are TGTGCCAGCAGGGGGTTTGGGACAGGGGTTGACGAGCAGTACTTC. The encoded protein is CASRGFGTGVDEQYF.

The chain links TRBV2 to TRBJ2-7; 13 bases are a match to TRBD2. Germline CDR1 and CDR2: SNHLY and FYNNEI. Trimming removed 6 bases from V and 1 base from J; junction bases left unmatched: 3. This CDR3 spans 15 amino acids. The CDR3 protein is CASSRTSGGSYEQYF. CDR3 nucleotides: TGTGCCAGCAGCCGGACTAGCGGGGGATCCTACGAGCAGTACTTC.

This clonotype was seen ten or more times. The rearrangement links TRBV20-1 to TRBJ2-7, with 10 bases matching TRBD2. The CDR3 is made up of 14 amino acids. V lost 6 bases and J lost 5; bases outside the gene matches: 10. From germline, CDR1 is DFQATT and CDR2 SNEGSKA (reference sequence). This chain's CDR3 is CSALQKREGDEQYF. As DNA, the CDR3 is TGCAGTGCCCTCCAGAAGCGGGAGGGCGACGAGCAGTACTTC.

The sample holds many counts of this clonotype. V is TRBV25-1 and J is TRBJ2-5; D gene ambiguous. With 3 bases removed from V and 1 base from J, the gap between germline ends came to 6 bases. The CDR3 covers 13 residues. The germline V gene encodes CDR1 MGHDK and CDR2 SYGVNS. The CDR3 reads CASSDWIQETQYF. CDR3 coding DNA: TGTGCCAGCAGTGACTGGATCCAAGAGACCCAGTACTTC.

This clonotype was detected only a few times. The chain carries TRBV7-9 and TRBJ2-2; 8 nucleotides line up with TRBD2. Germline CDR1 SEHNR, CDR2 FQNEAQ (reference sequence). V trimming: 5 bases; J trimming: 7 bases; junction bases outside the gene matches: 9. The CDR3 length is 15 residues. DNA for the CDR3: TGTGCCAGCAGCCTGCGGCTAGCGGGCCTCGGGGAGCTGTTTTTT. It is translated as CASSLRLAGLGELFF.

The chain employs TRBV7-8 and TRBJ2-1; D not certain. Germline V gene sequence: CDR1 SGHVS, CDR2 FQNEAQ. Trimming removed 6 bases at V and 0 bases at J, with 9 bases between. The CDR3 totals 14 residues. CDR3 coding DNA: TGTGCCAGCAGTCCGAAAACCTCCTACAATGAGCAGTTCTTC. Protein product: CASSPKTSYNEQFF.

The chain recombines TRBV15 with TRBJ2-3; D ambiguous. This CDR3 comprises 13 residues. Trimming removed 0 bases at V and 4 bases at J, with 5 bases between. CDR1 and CDR2 from the germline V gene are LNHNV and YYDKDF (reference sequence). The CDR3 bases are TGTGCCACCAGCAGAGACCTCGCAGATACGCAGTATTTT. Protein sequence: CATSRDLADTQYF.

Ten or more counts support this clonotype. The chain couples TRBV29-1 to TRBJ1-1; TRBD1 aligns across 8 bases. The germline CDR1 and CDR2 sequences are SQVTM and ANQGSEA. The trim removed 6 bases at V and 4 bases at J, leaving 4 bases unmatched. The CDR3 extends over 12 amino acids. The CDR3, as DNA: TGCAGCGTCAGGGGGCGTTTCACTGAAGCTTTCTTT. It codes for CSVRGRFTEAFF.

The genes are TRBV7-2 and TRBJ1-2; tentatively, D is TRBD1 (5 bases). CDR1 SGHTA and CDR2 FQGNSA come from the germline V gene. V was pared by 4 bases and J by 3 bases, with 9 bases between. This CDR3 is built from 13 residues. The CDR3 protein is CASSWGVDYGYTF. In DNA form, the CDR3 reads TGTGCCAGCAGCTGGGGGGTTGACTATGGCTACACCTTC.

In its sample, this clonotype was seen many times. The V gene is TRBV7-9, the J gene TRBJ1-4; D remains ambiguous. Germline values: CDR1 SEHNR, CDR2 FQNEAQ (reference sequence). The CDR3 length is 15 residues. V gave up 3 bases and J gave up 2 bases, with 10 bases separating them. This CDR3 reads CASSLVTDTNEKLFF. Here the CDR3 DNA reads TGTGCCAGCAGCTTGGTGACGGATACTAATGAAAAACTGTTTTTT.